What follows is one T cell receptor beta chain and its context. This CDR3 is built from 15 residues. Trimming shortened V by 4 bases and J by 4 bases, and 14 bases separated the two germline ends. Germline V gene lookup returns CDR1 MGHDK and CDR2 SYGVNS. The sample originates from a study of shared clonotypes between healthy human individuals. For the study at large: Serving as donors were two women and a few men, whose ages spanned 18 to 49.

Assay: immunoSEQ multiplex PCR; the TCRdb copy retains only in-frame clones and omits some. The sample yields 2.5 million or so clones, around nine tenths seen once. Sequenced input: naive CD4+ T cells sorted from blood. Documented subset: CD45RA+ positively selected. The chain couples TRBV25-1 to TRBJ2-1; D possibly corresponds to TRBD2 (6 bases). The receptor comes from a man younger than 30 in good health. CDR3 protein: CASSATSYRYNEQFF. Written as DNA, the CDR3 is TGTGCCAGCAGTGCTACTAGCTATCGGTACAATGAGCAGTTCTTC.